This TCR beta chain is drawn from a study of blood T cells in healthy people across ages. Study-wide results and caveats: Long-lived and aged donors differed, with more naive CD4+ cells and higher diversity in the long-lived.

The second PCR ran roughly 6 to 11 cycles with a sample-barcoded 5' primer and J-beta primers. TCRdb re-derived calls from the 5' RACE reads in MiXCR, one entry per CDR3 protein. This table has 550,000 to 600,000 distinct CDR3 sequences, approximately 27% appearing once. As for this clonotype: Its antigen remains unidentified. An end of the junction does not agree with germline; a read error may underlie this.

The sequenced material came from blood. The TCR comes from a woman in her 70s in good health.

The DNA for the CDR3 is TGCAGCGTCCCGACAGGGGATGGAAGTGGCCACACCTTC. It is translated as CSVPTGDGSGHTF. The chain recombines TRBV29-1 with TRBJ1-2; 8 bases agree with TRBD1. This CDR3 is 13 amino acids long. Germline values: CDR1 SQVTM, CDR2 ANQGSEA.